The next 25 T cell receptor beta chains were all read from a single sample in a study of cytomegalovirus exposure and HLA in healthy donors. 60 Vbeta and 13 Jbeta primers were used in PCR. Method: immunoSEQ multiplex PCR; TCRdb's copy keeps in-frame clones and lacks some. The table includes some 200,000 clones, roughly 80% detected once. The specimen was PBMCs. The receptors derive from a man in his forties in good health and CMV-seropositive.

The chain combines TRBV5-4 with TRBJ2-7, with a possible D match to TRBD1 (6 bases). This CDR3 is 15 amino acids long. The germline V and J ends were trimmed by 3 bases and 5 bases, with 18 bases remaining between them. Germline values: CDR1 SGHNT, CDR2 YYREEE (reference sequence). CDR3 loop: CASSSERGYRNEQYF. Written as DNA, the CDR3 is TGTGCCAGCAGCTCGGAGAGGGGGTATCGGAACGAGCAGTACTTC.

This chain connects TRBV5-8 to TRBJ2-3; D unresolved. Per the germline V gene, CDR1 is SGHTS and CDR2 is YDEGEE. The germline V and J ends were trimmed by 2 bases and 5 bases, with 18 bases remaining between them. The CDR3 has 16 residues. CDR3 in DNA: TGTGCCAGCAGCTTTCGAATTCAGATCCAAATAGATACGCAGTATTTT. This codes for CASSFRIQIQIDTQYF.

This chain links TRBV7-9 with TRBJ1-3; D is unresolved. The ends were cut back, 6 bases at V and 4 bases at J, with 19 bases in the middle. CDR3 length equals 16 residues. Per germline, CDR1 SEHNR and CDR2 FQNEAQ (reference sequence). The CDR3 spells CASSLRTPGGGNTIYF. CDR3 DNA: TGTGCCAGCAGTTTACGTACCCCGGGAGGAGGAAACACCATATATTTT.

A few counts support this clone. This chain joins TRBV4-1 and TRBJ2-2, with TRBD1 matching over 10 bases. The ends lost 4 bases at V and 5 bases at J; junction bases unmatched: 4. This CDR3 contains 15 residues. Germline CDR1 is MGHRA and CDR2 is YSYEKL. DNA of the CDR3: TGCGCCAGCAGCCCATGGACAGGGGGTACCGGGGAGCTGTTTTTT. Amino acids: CASSPWTGGTGELFF.

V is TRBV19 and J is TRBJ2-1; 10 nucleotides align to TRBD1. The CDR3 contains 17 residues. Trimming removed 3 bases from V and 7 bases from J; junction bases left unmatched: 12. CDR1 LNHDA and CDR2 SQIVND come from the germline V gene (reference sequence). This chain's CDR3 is CASSIFDRGPLGNEQFF. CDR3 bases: TGTGCCAGTAGTATCTTCGACAGGGGGCCCTTGGGGAATGAGCAGTTCTTC.

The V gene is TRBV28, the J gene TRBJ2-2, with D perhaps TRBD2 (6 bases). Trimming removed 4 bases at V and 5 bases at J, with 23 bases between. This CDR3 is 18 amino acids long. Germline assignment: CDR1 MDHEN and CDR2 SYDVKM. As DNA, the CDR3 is TGTGCCAGCAGTTCACCATTCAGCGGAGGGGCTCGGACCGGGGAGCTGTTTTTT. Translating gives CASSSPFSGGARTGELFF.

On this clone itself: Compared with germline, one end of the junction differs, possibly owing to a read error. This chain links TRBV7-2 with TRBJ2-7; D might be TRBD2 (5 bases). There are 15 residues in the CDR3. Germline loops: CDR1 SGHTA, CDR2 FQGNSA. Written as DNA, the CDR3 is TGTGCCAGCAGCTCTCACCCGGGGTCTTTCTACGAGCAGTGCTTC. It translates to CASSSHPGSFYEQCF.

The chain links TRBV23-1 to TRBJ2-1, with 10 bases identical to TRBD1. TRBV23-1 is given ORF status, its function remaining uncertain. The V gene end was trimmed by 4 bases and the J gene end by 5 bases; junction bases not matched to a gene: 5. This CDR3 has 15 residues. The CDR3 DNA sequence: TGCGCCAGCAGTCGGGGACAGGGGTCCCACAATGAGCAGTTCTTC. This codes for CASSRGQGSHNEQFF.

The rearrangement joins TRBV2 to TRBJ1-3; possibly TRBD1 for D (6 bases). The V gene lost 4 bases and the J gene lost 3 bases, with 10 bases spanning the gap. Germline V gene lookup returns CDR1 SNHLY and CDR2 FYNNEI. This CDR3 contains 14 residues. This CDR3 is CASSATGFGNTIYF. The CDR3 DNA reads TGTGCCAGCAGTGCAACAGGGTTTGGAAACACCATATATTTT.

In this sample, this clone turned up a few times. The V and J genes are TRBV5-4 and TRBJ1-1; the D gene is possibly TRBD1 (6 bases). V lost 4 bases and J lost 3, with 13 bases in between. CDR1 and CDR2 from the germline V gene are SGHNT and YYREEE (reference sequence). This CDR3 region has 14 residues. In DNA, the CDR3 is TGTGCCAGCAGCCGAACAGGGCTCGACACTGAAGCTTTCTTT. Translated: CASSRTGLDTEAFF.

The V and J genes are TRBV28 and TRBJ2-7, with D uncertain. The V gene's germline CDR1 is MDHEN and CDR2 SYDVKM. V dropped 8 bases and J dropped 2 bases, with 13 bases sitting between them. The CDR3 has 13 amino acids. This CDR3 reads CASGQTDTYEQYF. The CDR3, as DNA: TGTGCCAGCGGCCAGACTGATACCTACGAGCAGTACTTC.

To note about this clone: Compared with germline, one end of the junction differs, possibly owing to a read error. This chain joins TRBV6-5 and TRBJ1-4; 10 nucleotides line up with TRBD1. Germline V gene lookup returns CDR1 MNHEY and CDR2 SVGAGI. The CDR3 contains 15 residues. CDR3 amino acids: CASSARQGAREKPFF. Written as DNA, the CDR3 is TGTGCCAGCAGTGCGAGACAGGGGGCGCGAGAAAAACCGTTTTTT.

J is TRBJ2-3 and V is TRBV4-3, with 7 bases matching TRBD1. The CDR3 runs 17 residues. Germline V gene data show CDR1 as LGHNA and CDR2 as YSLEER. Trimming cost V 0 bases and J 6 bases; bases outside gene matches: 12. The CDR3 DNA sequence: TGCGCCAGCAGCCAAGATGGGGGAACAGGGGTGGTGGATACGCAGTATTTT. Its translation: CASSQDGGTGVVDTQYF.

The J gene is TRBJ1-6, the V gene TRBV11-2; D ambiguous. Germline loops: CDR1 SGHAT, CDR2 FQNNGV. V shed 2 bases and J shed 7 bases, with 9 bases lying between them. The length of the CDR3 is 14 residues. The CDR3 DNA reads TGTGCCAGCAGCTTAAACGAGGCAAATTCACCCCTCCACTTT. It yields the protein CASSLNEANSPLHF.

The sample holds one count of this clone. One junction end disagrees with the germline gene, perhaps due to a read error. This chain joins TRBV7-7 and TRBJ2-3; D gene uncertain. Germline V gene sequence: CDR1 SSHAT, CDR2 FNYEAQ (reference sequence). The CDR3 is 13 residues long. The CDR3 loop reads CASSFRRTDTQYF. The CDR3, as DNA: TGTGCTAGCAGCTTCAGGCGCACAGATACGCAGTATTTT.

The CDR3 is CASSLITSVTDTQYF. The CDR3, as DNA: TGTGCCAGCAGCTTAATTACTAGCGTCACAGATACGCAGTATTTT. The chain employs TRBV7-2 and TRBJ2-3; 7 bases map to TRBD2. From germline, CDR1 is SGHTA and CDR2 FQGNSA. The CDR3 covers 15 residues. J was trimmed by 2 bases and V by 2 bases; bases with no gene match: 4. The full variable domain, rest sourced from reference TRBV7-2 and TRBJ2-3, is GAGVSQSPSNKVTEKGKDVELRCDPISGHTALYWYRQSLGQGLEFLIYFQGNSAPDKSGLPSDRFSAERTGGSVSTLTIQRTQQEDSAVYLCASSLITSVTDTQYFGPGTRLTVL.

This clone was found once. In DNA form, the CDR3 reads TGCGCCAGCAGCTCGGTCTCCTACGAGCAGTACTTC. It codes for CASSSVSYEQYF. The genes are TRBV5-1 and TRBJ2-5, with unresolved D. Judging by the DNA end, TRBJ2-7 fits better; the J call may be wrong. The CDR3 runs to 12 residues. From germline, CDR1 is SGHRS and CDR2 YFSETQ.

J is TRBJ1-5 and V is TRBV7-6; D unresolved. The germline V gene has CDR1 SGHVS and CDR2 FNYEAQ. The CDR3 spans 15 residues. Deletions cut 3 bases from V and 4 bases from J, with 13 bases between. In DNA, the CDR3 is TGTGCCAGCAGCTTCGTGAGTAGATGGAATCAGCCCCAGCATTTT. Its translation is CASSFVSRWNQPQHF.

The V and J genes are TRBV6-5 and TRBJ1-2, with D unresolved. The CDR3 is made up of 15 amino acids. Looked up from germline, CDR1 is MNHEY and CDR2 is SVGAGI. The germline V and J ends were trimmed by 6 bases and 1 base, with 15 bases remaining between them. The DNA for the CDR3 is TGTGCCAGCAGGCTCCGGATCCGGGATAACTATGGCTACACCTTC. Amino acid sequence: CASRLRIRDNYGYTF.

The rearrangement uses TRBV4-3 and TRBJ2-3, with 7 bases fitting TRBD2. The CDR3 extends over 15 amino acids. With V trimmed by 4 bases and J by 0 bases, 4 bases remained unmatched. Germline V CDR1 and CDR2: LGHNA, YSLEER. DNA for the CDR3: TGCGCCAGCAGCCGGGACGGGGGGAGCACAGATACGCAGTATTTT. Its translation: CASSRDGGSTDTQYF.

CDR3 nucleotides: TGTGCCAGCAGCTTAGTCCAGCGGGGGGGGAACACCGGGGAGCTGTTTTTT. Translating gives CASSLVQRGGNTGELFF. The rearrangement uses TRBV7-2 and TRBJ2-2; 10 nucleotides line up with TRBD2. Germline trimming cut 1 base from V and 1 base from J; bases unmatched to any gene: 3. CDR3 length: 17 residues. Germline values: CDR1 SGHTA, CDR2 FQGNSA.

The CDR3 DNA is TGTGCCAGCGGGACTTCGTACAATGAGCAGTTCTTC. It translates to CASGTSYNEQFF. V is TRBV6-1 and J is TRBJ2-1; tentative D call: TRBD2 (6 bases). This CDR3 is built from 12 residues. The V and J ends lost 8 bases and 4 bases respectively, with 9 bases between them. Germline V gene lookup returns CDR1 MNHNS and CDR2 SASEGT.

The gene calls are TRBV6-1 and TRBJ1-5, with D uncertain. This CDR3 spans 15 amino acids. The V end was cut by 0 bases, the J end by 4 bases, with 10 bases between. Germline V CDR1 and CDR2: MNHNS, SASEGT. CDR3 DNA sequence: TGTGCCAGCAGTGAAGCGTCAAATCTAAATCAGCCCCAGCATTTT. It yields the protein CASSEASNLNQPQHF.

The CDR3 loop reads CASSRQLLNEQFF. CDR3 bases: TGCGCCAGCAGCCGCCAACTTTTAAATGAGCAGTTCTTC. The chain has TRBV4-3 and TRBJ2-1, with D hard to call. Germline V gene data show CDR1 as LGHNA and CDR2 as YSLEER. V was clipped by 4 bases and J by 7 bases, with 11 bases between them. This CDR3 has 13 residues.

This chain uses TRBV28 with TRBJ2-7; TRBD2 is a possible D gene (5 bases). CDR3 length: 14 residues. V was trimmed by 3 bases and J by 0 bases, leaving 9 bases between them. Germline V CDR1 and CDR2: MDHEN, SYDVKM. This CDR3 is CASSFRRDSYEQYF. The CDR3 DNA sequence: TGTGCCAGCAGTTTCCGACGGGACTCCTACGAGCAGTACTTC.